Shown below are 14 T cell receptor beta chains from a single sample sequenced in a study of technical replicates of blood from four donors. TCRdb's table, derived via immunoSEQ multiplex PCR, lists solely in-frame clones and lacks some. The table has about 84,000 clones, less than 98% seen once. Material for sequencing was T cells isolated from PBMCs. The source is a human donor in good health.

The J gene is TRBJ2-2, the V gene TRBV4-2, with 7 nucleotides matching TRBD1. From germline, CDR1 is LGHNA and CDR2 YNFKEQ. With V trimmed by 0 bases and J by 5 bases, 6 bases remained unmatched. The CDR3 consists of 16 residues. As DNA, the CDR3 is TGTGCCAGCAGCCAAGAGGGGCAGGGGGTAACCGGGGAGCTGTTTTTT. Protein product: CASSQEGQGVTGELFF.

The genes are TRBV28 and TRBJ2-1; 10 bases are a match to TRBD2. Unmatched junction bases numbered 5, after V lost 6 bases and J lost 3 bases. The CDR3 runs 15 residues. Germline values: CDR1 MDHEN, CDR2 SYDVKM. CDR3 nucleotide sequence: TGTGCCAGCAGCCCCGGGACTAGCGTCTACAATGAGCAGTTCTTC. Amino acid sequence: CASSPGTSVYNEQFF.

The rearrangement links TRBV10-3 to TRBJ1-2, with TRBD1 matching over 8 bases. V lost 6 bases and J lost 4; bases outside the gene matches: 10. This CDR3 region has 15 residues. Germline V lookup: CDR1 ENHRY, CDR2 SYGVKD. The DNA of the CDR3 is TGTGCCATCAGGGAACAGGGGGAGGCCATCTATGGCTACACCTTC. Protein sequence: CAIREQGEAIYGYTF.

Only one count was recorded for this clone. The chain uses TRBV30 and TRBJ2-1; maybe TRBD2 (5 bases). Trimming removed 7 bases at V and 0 bases at J, with 13 bases between. The germline gives CDR1 GTSNPN, CDR2 SVGIG (reference sequence). This CDR3 is built from 14 residues. The CDR3 here is CASLRRYSYNEQFF. In DNA, the CDR3 is TGTGCCTCCCTGCGGAGGTACTCCTACAATGAGCAGTTCTTC.

The V gene is TRBV6-4, the J gene TRBJ2-1, with 10 bases fitting TRBD2. The germline V gene encodes CDR1 MRHNA and CDR2 SNTAGT. The J segment lost 4 bases and the V segment lost 5 bases, leaving 5 bases of the junction unmatched. The CDR3 consists of 15 residues. Here the CDR3 reads CASSLLAGVYNEQFF. CDR3 DNA: TGTGCCAGCAGTCTTCTAGCGGGAGTTTACAATGAGCAGTTCTTC.

The V call is TRBV28, the J call TRBJ1-4; D might be TRBD1 (6 bases). Germline V lookup: CDR1 MDHEN, CDR2 SYDVKM. This CDR3 has 13 residues. The V end was cut by 8 bases, the J end by 4 bases, with 11 bases between. The CDR3 reads CASRTVLNEKLFF. The DNA of the CDR3 is TGTGCCAGCCGGACAGTCCTTAATGAAAAACTGTTTTTT.

This chain links TRBV7-9 with TRBJ2-5, with unresolved D. The CDR3 totals 14 residues. Germline CDR1 and CDR2: SEHNR and FQNEAQ (reference sequence). V lost 3 bases and J 0 bases, leaving 8 bases between the germline ends. The CDR3 DNA reads TGTGCCAGCAGCTTTGTGGAGCACCAAGAGACCCAGTACTTC. It codes for CASSFVEHQETQYF.

The V gene is TRBV5-6, the J gene TRBJ2-7, with D possibly matching TRBD2 (6 bases). Germline lookup yields CDR1 SGHDT and CDR2 YYEEEE. The V end lost 0 bases, the J end lost 0 bases, and 13 bases lay between the germline ends. CDR3 length equals 16 residues. Here the CDR3 reads CASSLARTSPSYEQYF. CDR3 nucleotides: TGTGCCAGCAGCTTGGCCCGAACTAGCCCCTCCTACGAGCAGTACTTC.

The rearrangement joins TRBV6-5 to TRBJ2-7; 8 bases match TRBD1. V was pared by 8 bases and J by 6 bases, with 9 bases of the junction left unmatched. The germline gives CDR1 MNHEY, CDR2 SVGAGI. The CDR3 length is 13 residues. The CDR3 DNA reads as TGTGCCAGCGCCGCCGGACAGGGTGTCGAGCAGTACTTC. Protein: CASAAGQGVEQYF.

The chain carries TRBV5-1 and TRBJ1-2; 7 nucleotides match TRBD1. The germline gives CDR1 SGHRS, CDR2 YFSETQ. V gave up 2 bases and J gave up 3 bases; unmatched junction bases: 7. The CDR3 runs 15 residues. The CDR3 loop reads CASSLGTGEDYGYTF. CDR3 nucleotide sequence: TGCGCCAGCAGCTTAGGTACAGGGGAGGACTATGGCTACACCTTC.

The V and J genes are TRBV4-1 and TRBJ2-7, with 7 bases fitting TRBD1. Germline lookup yields CDR1 MGHRA and CDR2 YSYEKL. The junction had 8 bases not matched to a gene; V was cut back by 5 bases and J by 1 base. The CDR3 length is 15 residues. The CDR3 bases are TGCGCCAGCAGCTCCCGGGACAGTTCTTCCTACGAGCAGTACTTC. This sequence encodes CASSSRDSSSYEQYF.

The rearrangement links TRBV7-2 to TRBJ2-3, with 9 bases identical to TRBD2. Germline V gene data show CDR1 as SGHTA and CDR2 as FQGNSA. The J segment lost 4 bases and the V segment lost 7 bases, leaving 6 bases of the junction unmatched. The CDR3 is 14 residues long. CDR3 nucleotide sequence: TGTGCCAGCACCCCAATAGCGGGAGCAGATACGCAGTATTTT. It codes for CASTPIAGADTQYF. Variable domain in full (rest from reference TRBV7-2 and TRBJ2-3): GAGVSQSPSNKVTEKGKDVELRCDPISGHTALYWYRQSLGQGLEFLIYFQGNSAPDKSGLPSDRFSAERTGGSVSTLTIQRTQQEDSAVYLCASTPIAGADTQYFGPGTRLTVL.

The J gene is TRBJ2-2, the V gene TRBV6-1; maybe TRBD2 (7 bases). Trimming took off 2 bases at V and 0 bases at J, with 22 bases between the two ends. There are 20 residues in the CDR3. Looked up from germline, CDR1 is MNHNS and CDR2 is SASEGT. The CDR3 region has the DNA TGTGCCAGCAGTGAACGAAGAATCAGGGGAGGGCTGTCGAACACCGGGGAGCTGTTTTTT. Translating gives CASSERRIRGGLSNTGELFF.

This chain links TRBV28 with TRBJ2-2; 8 positions agree with TRBD2. Germline CDR1 and CDR2: MDHEN and SYDVKM. This CDR3 is built from 15 residues. J gave up 6 bases and V 6 bases, and 9 bases lay outside the gene matches. CDR3 bases: TGTGCCAGCAGGAGTAGCGGGGAACCGGCCGGGGAGCTGTTTTTT. This translates into CASRSSGEPAGELFF.